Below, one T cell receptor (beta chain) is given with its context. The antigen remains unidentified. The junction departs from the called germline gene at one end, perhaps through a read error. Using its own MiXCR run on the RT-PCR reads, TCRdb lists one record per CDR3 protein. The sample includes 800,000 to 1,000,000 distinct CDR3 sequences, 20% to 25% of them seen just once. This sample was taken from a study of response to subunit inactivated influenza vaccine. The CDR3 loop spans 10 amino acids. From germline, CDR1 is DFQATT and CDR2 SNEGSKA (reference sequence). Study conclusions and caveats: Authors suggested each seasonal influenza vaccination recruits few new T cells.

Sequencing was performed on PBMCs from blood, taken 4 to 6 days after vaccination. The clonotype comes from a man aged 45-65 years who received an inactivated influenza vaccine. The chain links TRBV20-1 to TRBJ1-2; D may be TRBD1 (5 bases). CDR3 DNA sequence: TGCAGTCCGGGAGATCAGGGAACCGTCTTC. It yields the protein CSPGDQGTVF.